This is a list of T cell receptor beta chains from one sample in a study of T-cell memory formation after mild COVID-19. MiXCR, applied by TCRdb to the 5' RACE reads, yields one record per CDR3 protein. The sample has 250,000 to 300,000 distinct CDR3 sequences; around 15% are singletons. The sequenced material came from PBMCs or a T cell subset sorted from them (not recorded which). These receptor sequences come from a man younger than 35 who had mild COVID-19 (a few samples of this study predate the infection). Cell type and time point are not known. CDR3s leave out the opening cysteine and the closing phenylalanine or tryptophan. Expanded clones get a size class; other rows say once, few or many, or leave the size out.

v_call	clone_size	j_call	cdr3_aa
TRBV2	-	TRBJ1-2	ASSEDINYGYT
TRBV7-9	few	TRBJ2-2	ASSLGQGFTGELF
TRBV6-6	few	TRBJ1-4	ASREQGLEREKLF
TRBV12-3/TRBV12-4	few	TRBJ1-1	ASSFGDGNRVEAF
TRBV9	many	TRBJ2-5	ASSVGQETQY
TRBV5-1	few	TRBJ2-1	ASSLGPETRDEQF
TRBV3-1	-	TRBJ1-1	ASSQVGQGNTEAF
TRBV7-2	few	TRBJ2-7	ASSYGQGNYEQY
TRBV27	-	TRBJ2-3	ASSPLRRVTDTQY
TRBV12-3/TRBV12-4	-	TRBJ1-1	ANGKGQNTEAF
TRBV4-1	-	TRBJ2-5	ASSQGGGLGKETRY
TRBV2	-	TRBJ2-2	ASVPQTNTGELF
TRBV5-1	-	TRBJ1-1	ASRAAMNTEAF
TRBV7-2	-	TRBJ2-5	ASSRNGGASGETQY
TRBV7-2	few	TRBJ2-3	ASSFNPLDTQY
TRBV5-1	few	TRBJ1-3	ASSSSQGNTIY
TRBV5-5	-	TRBJ1-5	ASSLVGINQPQH
TRBV19	-	TRBJ2-1	ASSIRWVRGIEQF
TRBV5-4	few	TRBJ2-2	ASRRTVNTGELF
TRBV9	many	TRBJ2-5	ASSERAAGSEGTQY
TRBV28	few	TRBJ1-2	ASSLFSGVLGGYT
TRBV20-1	-	TRBJ2-7	SARAPGLSYEQY
TRBV6-1	many	TRBJ2-3	ASSERGREEDTQY
TRBV6-5	many	TRBJ2-6	ASSLTSTGANVLT
TRBV3-1	few	TRBJ1-6	ASSQKDGLSYNSPLH
TRBV4-1	few	TRBJ2-3	ASSPRLAGTDTQY
TRBV7-2	-	TRBJ2-2	ASSPRQGSTGELF
TRBV9	few	TRBJ1-2	ASSDPGGVGYT
TRBV5-6	-	TRBJ1-2	ASSPGTAYGYT
TRBV18	few	TRBJ1-5	ASSPGSLEGQPQH
TRBV4-3	-	TRBJ1-3	ASSQGVGTSGNTIY
TRBV7-2	-	TRBJ2-2	ASGPPGGRNSGELF
TRBV12-3/TRBV12-4	many	TRBJ2-5	ASSLRGGETQY
TRBV12-3/TRBV12-4	few	TRBJ1-2	ASSFLGYGYT